The 24 T cell receptor beta chains listed next were all sequenced from one sample in a study of control samples from healthy donors and cancer patients. Here immunoSEQ multiplex PCR was the method, and the copy in TCRdb shows in-frame clones only, minus some. The profile shows about 110,000 clones, approximately 87% of them singletons. The sequenced sample consisted of PBMCs. The receptors were sampled from a woman aged 55-69 years with lung cancer.

V gene TRBV5-5 combines with J gene TRBJ1-5, with D unresolved. Germline loops: CDR1 SGHKS, CDR2 YYEKEE (reference sequence). With 0 bases removed from V and 7 bases from J, the gap between germline ends came to 11 bases. This CDR3 comprises 14 residues. The chain's CDR3 is CASSLDEGRQPQHF. The CDR3 nucleotides are TGTGCCAGCAGCTTGGATGAAGGAAGGCAGCCCCAGCATTTT.

A note on this clone: The junction differs from germline at one of its ends, possibly a read error. J is TRBJ2-2 and V is TRBV7-7; 8 nucleotides align to TRBD2. The germline CDR1 and CDR2 sequences are SSHAT and FNYEAQ (reference sequence). The CDR3 has 16 amino acids. CDR3: CASSFLAGANTGELFF. The CDR3 DNA reads TGTGCTAGCAGCTTCCTAGCGGGCGCGAACACCGGGGAGCTGTTTTTT.

The chain links TRBV6-1 to TRBJ1-1; D unresolved. Per the germline V gene, CDR1 is MNHNS and CDR2 is SASEGT. Trimming stripped 1 base from V and 1 base from J, with 13 bases between. The CDR3 totals 16 residues. The CDR3 sequence is CASSEVLRIGNTEAFF. Here the CDR3 DNA reads TGTGCCAGCAGTGAAGTACTCCGGATAGGGAACACTGAAGCTTTCTTT.

The CDR3 spells CASSPRTGTAFF. In nucleotides, the CDR3 is TGTGCCAGCAGCCCCCGGACAGGGACAGCTTTCTTT. The rearrangement uses TRBV7-8 and TRBJ1-1, with 8 nucleotides matching TRBD1. V lost 5 bases to trimming and J lost 10 bases; unmatched junction nucleotides: 6. CDR1 and CDR2 from the germline V gene are SGHVS and FQNEAQ. This CDR3 region has 12 residues.

The chain employs TRBV6-1 and TRBJ1-1; tentative D call: TRBD1 (5 bases). The germline V gene has CDR1 MNHNS and CDR2 SASEGT. With 2 bases removed from V and 6 bases from J, the gap between germline ends came to 16 bases. The CDR3 contains 15 residues. DNA of the CDR3: TGTGCCAGCAGTGAATGGGTCTACAGGTACTCTGAAGCTTTCTTT. This sequence encodes CASSEWVYRYSEAFF.

V gene TRBV7-9 combines with J gene TRBJ1-1; D is uncertain. The CDR3 runs 13 residues. CDR1 SEHNR and CDR2 FQNEAQ come from the germline V gene (reference sequence). Trimming took 1 base from V and 7 from J, leaving 10 bases between them. The CDR3 spells CASSLGLAREAFF. The CDR3 region has the DNA TGTGCCAGCAGCTTAGGTTTAGCCCGTGAAGCTTTCTTT. The full variable domain, in which reference TRBV7-9 and TRBJ1-1 provide the parts outside the CDR3, is DTGVSQNPRHKITKRGQNVTFRCDPISEHNRLYWYRQTLGQGPEFLTYFQNEAQLEKSRLLSDRFSAERPKGSFSTLEIQRTEQGDSAMYLCASSLGLAREAFFGQGTRLTVV.

This clone was recorded many times. The V and J genes are TRBV4-2 and TRBJ2-3, with no clear D. Trimming shortened V by 5 bases and J by 5 bases, and 20 bases separated the two germline ends. The CDR3 loop spans 16 amino acids. Germline V CDR1 and CDR2: LGHNA, YNFKEQ. CDR3 nucleotide sequence: TGTGCCAGCAGCACCGAGATGAGCGCCGAAAAAGATACGCAGTATTTT. The encoded protein is CASSTEMSAEKDTQYF.

This clone came up once. This chain connects TRBV6-2 or TRBV6-3 to TRBJ1-1; unclear D gene. Trimming pared 3 bases from V and 1 base from J, leaving 18 bases between. Germline CDR1 and CDR2: MNHEY and SVGEGT. CDR3 length: 17 amino acids. The CDR3 here is CASSYLGVSLKNTEAFF. The CDR3 nucleotides are TGTGCCAGCAGTTATTTGGGCGTCTCTCTCAAGAACACTGAAGCTTTCTTT.

The chain has TRBV6-5 and TRBJ2-7, with a weak D call TRBD1 (6 bases). The germline V and J ends were trimmed by 7 bases and 1 base, with 14 bases remaining between them. Germline lookup yields CDR1 MNHEY and CDR2 SVGAGI. The CDR3 contains 14 residues. CDR3 DNA: TGTGCCAGCAAGGACCGGACAGCTTCCTACGAGCAGTACTTC. It is translated as CASKDRTASYEQYF.

The J gene is TRBJ2-5, the V gene TRBV12-3 or TRBV12-4; D might be TRBD1 (5 bases). V was pared by 4 bases and J by 4 bases, with 10 bases between. The CDR3 runs 13 residues. The CDR3 region has the DNA TGTGCCAGCAGTTCCAGGGAAGCAGAGACCCAGTACTTC. Translating gives CASSSREAETQYF.

V gene TRBV4-3 combines with J gene TRBJ1-4; TRBD1 might be the D (6 bases). Germline V gene lookup returns CDR1 LGHNA and CDR2 YSLEER. There are 15 residues in the CDR3. V was clipped by 3 bases and J by 3 bases, with 11 bases between them. CDR3 DNA: TGCGCCAGCAGCCACCAGGGGTTATCTAATGAAAAACTGTTTTTT. Translated: CASSHQGLSNEKLFF.

V usage is TRBV29-1 and J usage is TRBJ2-7, with 11 nucleotides matching TRBD2. CDR1 is SQVTM and CDR2 is ANQGSEA in the germline V gene. The CDR3 is 15 amino acids. The V gene end was trimmed by 6 bases and the J gene end by 3 bases; junction bases not matched to a gene: 10. Here the CDR3 DNA reads TGCAGCGTCATCCCGACTAGCGGGAACCACTACGAGCAGTACTTC. It yields the protein CSVIPTSGNHYEQYF.

V gene TRBV5-6 combines with J gene TRBJ1-3; no clear D gene. Germline V gene lookup returns CDR1 SGHDT and CDR2 YYEEEE. The CDR3 is 13 residues long. Trimming left V 2 bases short and J 4 bases short, with 7 bases between. As DNA, the CDR3 is TGTGCCAGCAGCTTAGGGCCAGGAAACACCATATATTTT. Amino acid sequence: CASSLGPGNTIYF.

V gene TRBV7-8 combines with J gene TRBJ1-2, with D possibly matching TRBD1 (5 bases). This CDR3 has 19 amino acids. Trimming pared 4 bases from V and 1 base from J, leaving 25 bases between. Germline V CDR1 and CDR2: SGHVS, FQNEAQ. The CDR3 region is CASSSQTAQGIAVNYGYTF. The CDR3 DNA sequence: TGTGCCAGCAGCTCCCAAACGGCGCAGGGTATAGCCGTTAACTATGGCTACACCTTC.

This clone was counted a few times. V and J are TRBV5-1 and TRBJ2-1; TRBD2 agrees at 7 bases. The junction had 4 bases not matched to a gene; V was cut back by 2 bases and J by 2 bases. This CDR3 has 15 residues. CDR1 and CDR2 from the germline V gene are SGHRS and YFSETQ. This chain's CDR3 is CASSFPGGTYNEQFF. The CDR3 DNA follows: TGCGCCAGCAGCTTCCCGGGAGGAACCTACAATGAGCAGTTCTTC.

The chain couples TRBV5-1 to TRBJ1-1, with D hard to call. This CDR3 is 15 amino acids long. Trimming removed 4 bases from V and 0 bases from J, with 13 bases in between. The germline V gene has CDR1 SGHRS and CDR2 YFSETQ. CDR3 amino acids: CASSPLTVMNTEAFF. CDR3 nucleotide sequence: TGCGCCAGCAGCCCACTCACGGTTATGAACACTGAAGCTTTCTTT.

V and J are TRBV6-1 and TRBJ2-1; possibly TRBD1 or TRBD2 for D (7 bases each). Germline V lookup: CDR1 MNHNS, CDR2 SASEGT. This CDR3 has 15 residues. Trimming cost V 0 bases and J 10 bases, with 16 bases left between them. Here the CDR3 DNA reads TGTGCCAGCAGTGAAGCGGGAGGGGGCCTTGGGGAGCAGTTCTTC. It encodes CASSEAGGGLGEQFF.

There are a few counts of this clone. The chain joins TRBV29-1 to TRBJ2-3; 7 positions match TRBD2. The CDR3 is made up of 15 amino acids. Germline CDR1 reads SQVTM; CDR2 reads ANQGSEA. Trimming took 4 bases from V and 1 from J; bases not matched to a gene: 8. In DNA form, the CDR3 reads TGCAGCGTTGTGGTAAGAGCGGGACGCACAGATACGCAGTATTTT. This sequence encodes CSVVVRAGRTDTQYF.

This chain uses TRBV3-1 (or the pseudogene TRBV3-2) with TRBJ1-2; no clear D. CDR3 size: 14 residues. The V end lost 4 bases, the J end lost 4 bases, and 13 bases lay between the germline ends. The germline V gene has CDR1 LGHDT and CDR2 YNNKEL (reference sequence). The CDR3 loop reads CASSPRTGPYGYTF. The CDR3, as DNA: TGTGCCAGCAGCCCCCGTACCGGGCCCTATGGCTACACCTTC.

This chain uses TRBV25-1 with TRBJ2-3; TRBD1 aligns across 7 bases. The J segment lost 5 bases and the V segment lost 4 bases, leaving 6 bases of the junction unmatched. Per germline, CDR1 MGHDK and CDR2 SYGVNS. This CDR3 is 14 amino acids long. CDR3 nucleotide sequence: TGTGCCAGCAGTGGTGATACAGGGGTAGATACGCAGTATTTT. This codes for CASSGDTGVDTQYF.

The chain is built from TRBV6-5 and TRBJ1-1; TRBD1 matches 7 bases. The junction had 4 bases not matched to a gene; V was cut back by 6 bases and J by 3 bases. Germline V lookup: CDR1 MNHEY, CDR2 SVGAGI. The CDR3 spans 13 residues. CDR3 DNA: TGTGCCAGCAGCTTAACAGGGGACACTGAAGCTTTCTTT. The encoded protein is CASSLTGDTEAFF.

The genes are TRBV24-1 and TRBJ2-3; 7 bases are a match to TRBD1. V dropped 6 bases and J dropped 3; count of bases not matched to a gene: 23. Germline-derived CDR1 and CDR2 are KGHDR and SFDVKD. The CDR3 sequence is 20 residues long. The CDR3 loop reads CATSKRGHGTGTARTDTQYF. CDR3 in DNA: TGTGCCACCAGTAAAAGAGGTCACGGTACCGGGACAGCCCGGACAGATACGCAGTATTTT.

The CDR3 nucleotides are TGTGCCTGGATGGTAGCGGCCAATGAGCAGTTCTTC. It yields the protein CAWMVAANEQFF. The chain joins TRBV30 to TRBJ2-1, with D tentatively TRBD2 (6 bases). Germline CDR1 and CDR2: GTSNPN and SVGIG (reference sequence). The CDR3 runs to 12 residues. Trimming stripped 4 bases from V and 6 bases from J, with 10 bases between.

The chain couples TRBV19 to TRBJ1-1; D uncertain. V lost 8 bases and J lost 0, with 13 bases in between. This CDR3 is 14 amino acids long. From germline, CDR1 is LNHDA and CDR2 SQIVND (reference sequence). The CDR3 sequence is CASSLGRMNTEAFF. As DNA, the CDR3 is TGTGCCAGTTCCCTCGGGAGAATGAACACTGAAGCTTTCTTT.